The clone carrying this T cell receptor beta chain was observed a single time. Individuals aged about 18 to 89 years were recruited from 24 US areas. Donors in Cohort 3 who had recovered were those with two negative PCRs, healthcare professional clearance, or resolution of their symptoms. Original data processing: Nucleated cell counts were estimated from reference gene primer amplification. Repertoires were generated with immunoSEQ multiplex PCR, while TCRdb's copy carries only in-frame clones and drops some. V and J calls and clone size are as listed in that table; D and trimming were resolved from the DNA. The sample lists 350,000 to 450,000 clones, over 75% seen once, with 1% to 1.3% in the top ten. V dropped 6 bases and J dropped 8 bases, with 16 bases sitting between them. The length of the CDR3 is 13 residues. Germline V gene lookup returns CDR1 MNHEY and CDR2 SMNVEV (reference sequence). This record comes from a study of blood T cell repertoires in COVID-19. In the study overall: The analysed material was cDNA or gDNA that came from T cells, B-cell-depleted T cells, or PBMCs.

The source is a man aged 25 to 40 who had recovered from COVID-19. J is TRBJ1-2 and V is TRBV27; possibly TRBD1 for D (5 bases). Sequenced material: PBMCs or T cells enriched from blood (not recorded which). Here the CDR3 reads CASSLVQGGGYTF. The CDR3 DNA reads TGTGCCAGCAGCCTCGTGCAGGGAGGAGGCTACACCTTC.